The 14 T cell receptor beta chains reported below all come from one sample, sequenced in a study of blood T cell repertoires in COVID-19. Clones were sequenced by immunoSEQ multiplex PCR, and TCRdb holds only the in-frame ones, with some missing. Among some 210,000 clones listed, approximately 90% were seen once. The sample consisted of peripheral blood. These TCRs come from a man between 60 and 75 years old with COVID-19, enrolled during active disease.

V usage is TRBV10-3 and J usage is TRBJ2-7, with D hard to call. Deletions cut 2 bases from V and 4 bases from J, with 12 bases between. CDR1 is ENHRY and CDR2 is SYGVKD in the germline V gene. The CDR3 covers 14 residues. The CDR3 here is CAISEDTVRYEQYF. The CDR3 nucleotides read TGTGCCATCAGTGAGGACACCGTAAGGTACGAGCAGTACTTC.

The V call is TRBV19, the J call TRBJ1-2; no firm D call. Trimming pared 6 bases from V and 4 bases from J, leaving 12 bases between. The CDR3 covers 13 residues. Germline loops: CDR1 LNHDA, CDR2 SQIVND (reference sequence). The CDR3 here is CASRQKGGYGYTF. CDR3 in DNA: TGTGCCAGTAGGCAAAAGGGAGGCTATGGCTACACCTTC. Full variable domain (rest looked up from reference TRBV19 and TRBJ1-2): DGGITQSPKYLFRKEGQNVTLSCEQNLNHDAMYWYRQDPGQGLRLIYYSQIVNDFQKGDIAEGYSVSREKKESFPLTVTSAQKNPTAFYLCASRQKGGYGYTFGSGTRLTVV.

The chain recombines TRBV7-2 with TRBJ2-7; 11 bases align to TRBD2. CDR1 and CDR2 from the germline V gene are SGHTA and FQGNSA. V dropped 7 bases and J dropped 0; count of bases not matched to a gene: 5. This CDR3 is built from 15 residues. The CDR3 reads CASTLAGGPSYEQYF. In DNA form, the CDR3 reads TGTGCCAGCACCCTAGCGGGAGGCCCCTCCTACGAGCAGTACTTC. Supplemented by reference TRBV7-2 and TRBJ2-7, the full variable domain reads GAGVSQSPSNKVTEKGKDVELRCDPISGHTALYWYRQSLGQGLEFLIYFQGNSAPDKSGLPSDRFSAERTGGSVSTLTIQRTQQEDSAVYLCASTLAGGPSYEQYFGPGTRLTVT.

This chain joins TRBV7-9 and TRBJ2-3; no firm D call. Trimming removed 3 bases from V and 0 bases from J, with 7 bases in between. Germline values: CDR1 SEHNR, CDR2 FQNEAQ (reference sequence). The CDR3 length is 14 residues. As DNA, the CDR3 is TGTGCCAGCAGCTTGGCGGCTAGCACAGATACGCAGTATTTT. Protein: CASSLAASTDTQYF.

The CDR3 coding sequence is TGCGCCAGCAGCCAAGAGGGTGACCGAGGACACTCTGGAAACACCATATATTTT. Translated: CASSQEGDRGHSGNTIYF. The chain uses TRBV4-1 and TRBJ1-3; D is perhaps TRBD1 (5 bases). Germline-derived CDR1 and CDR2 are MGHRA and YSYEKL. The CDR3 contains 18 residues. V lost 0 bases, J lost 0 bases, and 15 bases lay in between.

The chain uses TRBV18 and TRBJ2-1, with 12 bases identical to TRBD2. The length of the CDR3 is 17 residues. V gave up 3 bases and J gave up 9 bases; unmatched junction bases: 12. Germline V lookup: CDR1 KGHSH, CDR2 LQKENI. CDR3 residues: CASSPYYSSGRGIEQFF. CDR3 coding DNA: TGTGCCAGCTCACCGTACTATTCTAGCGGGAGGGGCATTGAGCAGTTCTTC.

This sequence joins TRBV5-6 and TRBJ1-1, with D perhaps matching TRBD1 (6 bases). V was trimmed by 3 bases and J by 8 bases, leaving 11 bases between them. The germline V gene encodes CDR1 SGHDT and CDR2 YYEEEE. This CDR3 has 12 residues. The CDR3 DNA sequence: TGTGCCAGCAGCTCCAGGGGTTACGAAGCTTTCTTT. Encoded protein: CASSSRGYEAFF.

The V and J genes are TRBV7-2 and TRBJ1-1; 7 bases agree with TRBD1. The CDR3 spans 15 residues. The junction had 10 bases not matched to a gene; V was cut back by 3 bases and J by 6 bases. Germline V gives CDR1 SGHTA, CDR2 FQGNSA. CDR3 nucleotide sequence: TGTGCCAGCAGCTTCAGGGGACAGCCCCGCTCTGAAGCTTTCTTT. Translating it yields CASSFRGQPRSEAFF.

J is TRBJ2-1 and V is TRBV5-4; weak D call: TRBD1 (6 bases). V dropped 1 base and J dropped 7 bases, with 21 bases sitting between them. This CDR3 contains 17 residues. CDR1 SGHNT and CDR2 YYREEE come from the germline V gene (reference sequence). CDR3 coding DNA: TGTGCCAGCAGCTTGCGTACAGGGTTTGGAGTTGATAATGAGCAGTTCTTC. This translates into CASSLRTGFGVDNEQFF.

The chain employs TRBV27 and TRBJ2-7, with D maybe TRBD1 (5 bases). Germline values: CDR1 MNHEY, CDR2 SMNVEV (reference sequence). CDR3 length: 14 amino acids. Trimming removed 2 bases at V and 6 bases at J, with 14 bases between. The CDR3 nucleotides are TGTGCCAGCAGTTTACGCCAGGGCTTGACCGAGCAGTACTTC. Protein: CASSLRQGLTEQYF.

V usage is TRBV5-1 and J usage is TRBJ1-1; D perhaps matches TRBD1 (6 bases). The CDR3 has 14 residues. Trimming stripped 5 bases from V and 8 bases from J, with 19 bases between. The germline CDR1 and CDR2 sequences are SGHRS and YFSETQ. CDR3 loop: CASSYTLGQGEAFF. The CDR3 DNA follows: TGCGCCAGCAGTTACACACTGGGTCAGGGGGAAGCTTTCTTT.

The chain links TRBV19 to TRBJ1-2, with D perhaps matching TRBD1 (5 bases). CDR1 and CDR2 from the germline V gene are LNHDA and SQIVND (reference sequence). The CDR3 is 16 residues long. V lost 5 bases to trimming and J lost 0 bases, with 16 bases between them. CDR3 region: CASSPLRQKANYGYTF. CDR3 DNA sequence: TGTGCCAGTAGTCCCCTACGACAGAAAGCTAACTATGGCTACACCTTC.

The genes are TRBV5-1 and TRBJ2-7; D perhaps matches TRBD1 (6 bases). V lost 0 bases and J lost 6, with 13 bases in between. Germline CDR1 SGHRS, CDR2 YFSETQ. This CDR3 contains 14 residues. DNA for the CDR3: TGCGCCAGCAGCTTGGAGGCAGGGGTCCGCGAGCAGTACTTC. This translates into CASSLEAGVREQYF.

The CDR3 protein is CASRTTGGVSYEQYF. In nucleotides, the CDR3 is TGCGCCAGCAGGACGACAGGGGGCGTTTCCTACGAGCAGTACTTC. This rearrangement joins TRBV10-2 to TRBJ2-7, with TRBD1 matching over 10 bases. Trimming cost V 6 bases and J 1 base; bases outside gene matches: 6. Per the germline V gene, CDR1 is WSHSY and CDR2 is SAAADI. The CDR3 is made up of 15 amino acids.